This is a list of T cell receptor beta chains from one sample in a study of shared clonotypes between healthy human individuals. Clones were read by immunoSEQ multiplex PCR, and TCRdb kept only the in-frame ones, dropping some. The table records millions of clones, roughly 94% of them present only once. Sequencing was carried out using naive CD8+ T cells sorted from blood. These TCRs come from a man in his late teens or twenties in good health. CDR3s include the opening cysteine and the closing phenylalanine or tryptophan. A D gene is named only where the DNA matches it firmly. A clone size is listed for some rows: how often the clone was seen (once, few, many), or a class if it is expanded.

V,size,D,J,CDR3,DNA
TRBV19,-,-,TRBJ2-7,CASSMEGNHEQYF,TGTGCCAGTAGTATGGAGGGGAACCACGAGCAGTACTTC
TRBV4-3,-,-,TRBJ1-2,CASSPYRQNYGYTF,TGCGCCAGCAGCCCTTACAGGCAAAACTATGGCTACACCTTC
TRBV7-9,-,-,TRBJ2-7,CASSARYRDSYEQYF,TGTGCCAGCAGCGCACGATACAGGGACTCCTACGAGCAGTACTTC
TRBV28,-,-,TRBJ1-5,CASSSSSQPQHF,TGTGCCAGCAGTTCCAGCAGTCAGCCCCAGCATTTT
TRBV5-1,-,TRBD1,TRBJ2-7,CASSPRQGYEQYF,TGCGCCAGCAGCCCAAGACAGGGGTACGAGCAGTACTTC
TRBV4-3,-,TRBD1,TRBJ2-7,CASSQDRGAYEQYF,TGCGCCAGCAGCCAGGACAGGGGAGCCTACGAGCAGTACTTC
TRBV6-5,-,TRBD2,TRBJ2-5,CASSFTGGSQETQYF,TGTGCCAGCAGCTTTACGGGGGGGAGCCAAGAGACCCAGTACTTC
TRBV27,-,-,TRBJ2-7,CASSLKGTYEQYF,TGTGCCAGCAGTTTAAAGGGGACCTACGAGCAGTACTTC
TRBV11-2,-,TRBD1,TRBJ2-5,CASSFRDSRQETQYF,TGTGCCAGCAGCTTCCGGGACAGTCGGCAAGAGACCCAGTACTTC
TRBV5-6,-,-,TRBJ1-3,CASSVLGASSGNTIYF,TGTGCCAGCAGCGTCCTAGGGGCCTCCTCTGGAAACACCATATATTTT
TRBV7-6,-,TRBD1,TRBJ2-2,CASSLVRGQGNTGELFF,TGTGCCAGCAGCTTAGTGAGGGGACAGGGGAACACCGGGGAGCTGTTTTTT
TRBV4-2,-,TRBD1,TRBJ2-7,CASSYRGTYEQYF,TGTGCCAGCAGCTACAGGGGGACCTACGAGCAGTACTTC
TRBV6-1,-,-,TRBJ2-5,CASSSEPGRQETQYF,TGTGCCAGCAGCTCCGAACCGGGGCGACAAGAGACCCAGTACTTC
TRBV4-1,-,-,TRBJ2-7,CASSQTQYSYEQYF,TGCGCCAGCAGCCAAACCCAGTACAGTTACGAGCAGTACTTC
TRBV29-1,-,-,TRBJ1-1,CSAYRTANTEAFF,TGCAGCGCCTATCGGACAGCGAACACTGAAGCTTTCTTT
TRBV30,-,-,TRBJ2-1,CAREGNYNEQFF,TGTGCCCGAGAGGGGAACTACAATGAGCAGTTCTTC
TRBV15,-,-,TRBJ2-3,CATSSLRTDTQYF,TGTGCCACCAGCAGTCTCAGGACAGATACGCAGTATTTT
TRBV5-4,-,-,TRBJ1-3,CASSFGGTSGNTIYF,TGTGCCAGCAGCTTTGGGGGAACCTCTGGAAACACCATATATTTT
TRBV5-6,once,TRBD1,TRBJ1-2,CASSSLSFLGQGSNYGYTF,TGTGCCAGCAGCTCCCTCAGCTTCCTAGGACAGGGCAGCAACTATGGCTACACCTTC
TRBV9,-,TRBD2,TRBJ2-5,CASSQGLARETQYF,TGTGCCAGCAGCCAAGGACTAGCGAGAGAGACCCAGTACTTC
TRBV9,-,TRBD1,TRBJ1-2,CASSPSFAGGNYGYTF,TGTGCCAGCAGCCCCAGCTTCGCAGGGGGTAACTATGGCTACACCTTC
TRBV2,-,TRBD2,TRBJ2-5,CASSEERGGRETQYF,TGTGCCAGCAGTGAAGAGCGGGGGGGTCGGGAGACCCAGTACTTC
TRBV28,-,-,TRBJ2-7,CASRLDRTNPYEQYF,TGTGCCAGCAGACTCGACAGAACTAATCCCTACGAGCAGTACTTC
TRBV29-1,-,TRBD2,TRBJ2-5,CSVETSGEYQETQYF,TGCAGCGTTGAAACTAGCGGGGAGTACCAAGAGACCCAGTACTTC
TRBV2,-,TRBD2,TRBJ2-5,CASSELAGGVETQYF,TGTGCCAGCAGTGAGCTAGCGGGGGGGGTAGAGACCCAGTACTTC
TRBV5-4,-,-,TRBJ1-3,CASSSNRDPGNTIYF,TGTGCCAGCAGCTCCAATCGGGACCCTGGAAACACCATATATTTT
TRBV19,-,TRBD2,TRBJ2-6,CASSGRASGANVLTF,TGTGCCAGTAGCGGGAGGGCATCTGGGGCCAACGTCCTGACTTTC
TRBV5-8,-,-,TRBJ1-2,CASSWGAANYGYTF,TGTGCCAGCAGCTGGGGGGCAGCCAACTATGGCTACACCTTC
TRBV29-1,-,TRBD2,TRBJ2-3,CSVEAVKRDSTDTQYF,TGCAGCGTTGAAGCAGTCAAGCGGGACTCCACAGATACGCAGTATTTT
TRBV5-1,-,-,TRBJ2-1,CASSLVGGLSSYNEQFF,TGCGCCAGCAGCTTGGTCGGTGGATTGAGCTCCTACAATGAGCAGTTCTTC
TRBV4-3,-,-,TRBJ1-4,CASSQDYGGGPGEKLFF,TGCGCCAGCAGCCAAGATTACGGAGGGGGACCAGGGGAAAAACTGTTTTTT
TRBV7-9,once,-,TRBJ2-7,CASSLGASVSYEQYF,TGTGCCAGCAGCTTGGGGGCGAGCGTCTCCTACGAGCAGTACTTC